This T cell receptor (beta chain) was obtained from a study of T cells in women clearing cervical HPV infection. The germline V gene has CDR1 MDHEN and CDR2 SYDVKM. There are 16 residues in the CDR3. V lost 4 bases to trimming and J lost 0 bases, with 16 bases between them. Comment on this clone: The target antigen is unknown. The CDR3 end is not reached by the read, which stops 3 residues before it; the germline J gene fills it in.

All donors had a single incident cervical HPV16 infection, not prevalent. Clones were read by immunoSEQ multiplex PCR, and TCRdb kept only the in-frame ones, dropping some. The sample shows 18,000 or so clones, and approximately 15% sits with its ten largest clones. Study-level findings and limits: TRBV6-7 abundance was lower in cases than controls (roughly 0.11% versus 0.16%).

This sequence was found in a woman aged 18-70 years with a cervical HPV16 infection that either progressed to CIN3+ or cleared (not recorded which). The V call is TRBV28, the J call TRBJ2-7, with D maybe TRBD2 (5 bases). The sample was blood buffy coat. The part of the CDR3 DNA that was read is TGTGCCAGCAGTTCACCGAGGACGGGGAACTCCTACGAG. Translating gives CASSSPRTGNSYE. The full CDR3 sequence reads CASSSPRTGNSYEQYF.